Listed below are T cell receptor beta chains from one sample, sequenced in a study of molecular identifiers for immune sequencing clone quantification. TCRdb reprocessed the PCR reads with MiXCR, giving one entry per CDR3 protein. The sample records about 510,000 distinct CDR3 sequences, roughly 25% being singletons. Material for sequencing was naive CD8+ T cells from blood, with Jurkat cell RNA spiked in. The receptors come from a human donor in good health. Some libraries in this study had Jurkat cell RNA spiked in. CDR3s include the opening cysteine and the closing phenylalanine or tryptophan. Each record gives: V gene, clone size, D gene, J gene, CDR3 protein, CDR3 DNA. A D gene is named only where the DNA matches it firmly. Not all rows give a size; the values are once, few, many and, for expanded clones, a class.

V gene: TRBV29-1
clone size: few
D gene: TRBD2
J gene: TRBJ2-7
CDR3 protein: CSVVIAGAAEQYF
CDR3 DNA: TGCAGCGTTGTAATAGCGGGAGCGGCCGAGCAGTACTTC

V gene: TRBV11-2
clone size: many
D gene: TRBD2
J gene: TRBJ2-5
CDR3 protein: CASSPGGQPFAETQYF
CDR3 DNA: TGTGCCAGCAGCCCGGGGGGGCAGCCCTTCGCAGAGACCCAGTACTTC

V gene: TRBV7-3
clone size: NA
D gene: TRBD2
J gene: TRBJ2-3
CDR3 protein: CGSRTLAGVVDTQYF
CDR3 DNA: TGTGGCAGCAGGACACTAGCGGGAGTTGTGGATACGCAGTATTTT

V gene: TRBV7-9
clone size: few
D gene: NA
J gene: TRBJ1-6
CDR3 protein: CASSLTRQSIFSYNSPLHF
CDR3 DNA: TGTGCCAGCAGCCTTACCCGACAGAGTATTTTCTCCTATAATTCACCCCTCCACTTT

V gene: TRBV27
clone size: NA
D gene: NA
J gene: TRBJ1-1
CDR3 protein: CASPEYTEAFF
CDR3 DNA: TGTGCCAGCCCTGAATACACTGAAGCTTTCTTT

V gene: TRBV6-6
clone size: many
D gene: NA
J gene: TRBJ2-7
CDR3 protein: CASSYSSWGYEQYF
CDR3 DNA: TGTGCCAGCAGTTACTCGTCGTGGGGTTACGAGCAGTACTTC

V gene: TRBV20-1
clone size: NA
D gene: NA
J gene: TRBJ2-3
CDR3 protein: CSARVHQRNGGTDTQYF
CDR3 DNA: TGCAGTGCTAGAGTTCATCAGAGGAACGGGGGCACAGATACGCAGTATTTT

V gene: TRBV29-1
clone size: many
D gene: NA
J gene: TRBJ2-6
CDR3 protein: CSVAGSGANVLTF
CDR3 DNA: TGCAGCGTTGCAGGGTCCGGGGCCAACGTCCTGACTTTC

V gene: TRBV19
clone size: few
D gene: NA
J gene: TRBJ2-2
CDR3 protein: CASSMDRGRAGELFF
CDR3 DNA: TGTGCCAGTAGTATGGACCGGGGTAGGGCCGGGGAGCTGTTTTTT

V gene: TRBV7-9
clone size: many
D gene: NA
J gene: TRBJ1-1
CDR3 protein: CASSYGDAEAFF
CDR3 DNA: TGTGCCAGCAGCTACGGGGACGCTGAAGCTTTCTTT

V gene: TRBV6-2/TRBV6-3
clone size: many
D gene: TRBD2
J gene: TRBJ2-4
CDR3 protein: CASSLGLAAKNIQYF
CDR3 DNA: TGTGCCAGCAGCCTGGGACTAGCAGCCAAAAACATTCAGTACTTC

V gene: TRBV7-8
clone size: many
D gene: NA
J gene: TRBJ2-1
CDR3 protein: CASSEPPAGEQFF
CDR3 DNA: TGTGCCAGCAGTGAACCCCCGGCGGGTGAGCAGTTCTTC

V gene: TRBV19
clone size: few
D gene: NA
J gene: TRBJ1-5
CDR3 protein: CASSIGPGNQPQHF
CDR3 DNA: TGTGCCAGTAGTATAGGACCAGGCAATCAGCCCCAGCATTTT

V gene: TRBV7-6
clone size: many
D gene: NA
J gene: TRBJ1-1
CDR3 protein: CASSLIGAGRNTEAFF
CDR3 DNA: TGTGCCAGCAGCTTAATCGGGGCAGGGAGGAACACTGAAGCTTTCTTT

V gene: TRBV4-3
clone size: few
D gene: TRBD1
J gene: TRBJ1-4
CDR3 protein: CASSRGTGVNEKLFF
CDR3 DNA: TGCGCCAGCAGCCGCGGGACAGGGGTAAATGAAAAACTGTTTTTT

V gene: TRBV5-6
clone size: few
D gene: TRBD1
J gene: TRBJ1-1
CDR3 protein: CASSLGTGGVSTEAFF
CDR3 DNA: TGTGCCAGCAGCTTGGGGACAGGGGGCGTAAGCACTGAAGCTTTCTTT

V gene: TRBV7-3
clone size: NA
D gene: TRBD2
J gene: TRBJ2-3
CDR3 protein: CASSHGLGSPSDTQYF
CDR3 DNA: TGTGCCAGCAGCCACGGACTAGGCTCCCCTTCAGATACGCAGTATTTT

V gene: TRBV6-5
clone size: many
D gene: TRBD2
J gene: TRBJ2-3
CDR3 protein: CASFSGGTDTQYF
CDR3 DNA: TGTGCCAGCTTTAGCGGGGGAACAGATACGCAGTATTTT

V gene: TRBV6-2/TRBV6-3
clone size: many
D gene: TRBD1
J gene: TRBJ2-3
CDR3 protein: CASSYPGGYTDTQYF
CDR3 DNA: TGTGCCAGCAGTTACCCAGGGGGCTACACAGATACGCAGTATTTT

V gene: TRBV4-1
clone size: few
D gene: NA
J gene: TRBJ1-1
CDR3 protein: CASSQSRYTEAFF
CDR3 DNA: TGCGCCAGCAGCCAAAGTAGGTACACTGAAGCTTTCTTT

V gene: TRBV20-1
clone size: many
D gene: NA
J gene: TRBJ2-7
CDR3 protein: CSARDSGSSYEQYF
CDR3 DNA: TGCAGTGCTAGAGATAGCGGAAGCTCCTACGAGCAGTACTTC

V gene: TRBV11-2
clone size: NA
D gene: TRBD2
J gene: TRBJ2-1
CDR3 protein: CASRQWGGLTLGDEQFF
CDR3 DNA: TGTGCCAGCAGACAATGGGGGGGACTGACCCTCGGCGATGAGCAGTTCTTC

V gene: TRBV7-9
clone size: many
D gene: NA
J gene: TRBJ1-1
CDR3 protein: CASSPVVKDEAFF
CDR3 DNA: TGTGCCAGCAGCCCTGTTGTAAAGGATGAAGCTTTCTTT

V gene: TRBV19
clone size: few
D gene: TRBD2
J gene: TRBJ2-7
CDR3 protein: CASSPAGVMSYEQYF
CDR3 DNA: TGTGCCAGTAGTCCAGCGGGAGTAATGTCATACGAGCAGTACTTC

V gene: TRBV10-3
clone size: few
D gene: TRBD1
J gene: TRBJ2-7
CDR3 protein: CAITDRVQAYEQYF
CDR3 DNA: TGTGCCATCACAGACAGGGTACAAGCCTACGAGCAGTACTTC

V gene: TRBV6-6
clone size: NA
D gene: NA
J gene: TRBJ2-7
CDR3 protein: CASRPRGAYSYEQYF
CDR3 DNA: TGTGCCAGCAGGCCCCGGGGGGCCTACTCCTACGAGCAGTACTTC

V gene: TRBV19
clone size: NA
D gene: NA
J gene: TRBJ2-3
CDR3 protein: CASSTLDTDTQYF
CDR3 DNA: TGTGCCAGTAGTACGCTCGACACAGATACGCAGTATTTT

V gene: TRBV6-5
clone size: many
D gene: NA
J gene: TRBJ1-5
CDR3 protein: CASSYAGQPNQPQHF
CDR3 DNA: TGTGCCAGCAGTTACGCTGGACAGCCGAATCAGCCCCAGCATTTT

V gene: TRBV20-1
clone size: many
D gene: TRBD2
J gene: TRBJ2-3
CDR3 protein: CSAPRTSGDSTDTQYF
CDR3 DNA: TGCAGTGCTCCGAGGACTAGCGGAGATAGCACAGATACGCAGTATTTT

V gene: TRBV6-5
clone size: few
D gene: NA
J gene: TRBJ2-7
CDR3 protein: CASRPGAGKVAYEQYF
CDR3 DNA: TGTGCCAGCAGGCCCGGTGCGGGGAAAGTCGCCTACGAGCAGTACTTC

V gene: TRBV4-3
clone size: NA
D gene: TRBD2
J gene: TRBJ2-3
CDR3 protein: CASSQEGLADTDTQYF
CDR3 DNA: TGCGCCAGCAGCCAAGAGGGACTAGCTGACACAGATACGCAGTATTTT

V gene: TRBV2
clone size: few
D gene: NA
J gene: TRBJ2-1
CDR3 protein: CASSEALMRYEQFF
CDR3 DNA: TGTGCCAGCAGTGAAGCGCTTATGAGGTATGAGCAGTTCTTC

V gene: TRBV9
clone size: NA
D gene: NA
J gene: TRBJ2-1
CDR3 protein: CASSVGLNEQFF
CDR3 DNA: TGTGCCAGCAGCGTAGGACTAAACGAGCAGTTCTTC

V gene: TRBV18
clone size: NA
D gene: NA
J gene: TRBJ2-4
CDR3 protein: CASSRVASDIQYF
CDR3 DNA: TGTGCCAGCTCACGAGTTGCATCGGACATTCAGTACTTC

V gene: TRBV7-9
clone size: few
D gene: NA
J gene: TRBJ2-1
CDR3 protein: CASSSTRDGGPLMQFF
CDR3 DNA: TGTGCCAGCAGCTCCACCCGTGATGGTGGGCCGTTGATGCAGTTCTTC

V gene: TRBV7-2
clone size: many
D gene: NA
J gene: TRBJ2-2
CDR3 protein: CATQGQANTGELFF
CDR3 DNA: TGTGCCACTCAGGGACAAGCGAACACCGGGGAGCTGTTTTTT

V gene: TRBV7-2
clone size: many
D gene: TRBD1
J gene: TRBJ2-5
CDR3 protein: CASSHTSEQGAKTQYF
CDR3 DNA: TGTGCCAGCAGCCACACCTCCGAGCAGGGGGCGAAGACCCAGTACTTC

V gene: TRBV6-1
clone size: few
D gene: NA
J gene: TRBJ1-1
CDR3 protein: CASSEASGLSLGITEAFF
CDR3 DNA: TGTGCCAGCAGTGAAGCTTCTGGTTTATCTTTAGGGATCACTGAAGCTTTCTTT

V gene: TRBV7-2
clone size: many
D gene: NA
J gene: TRBJ2-2
CDR3 protein: CASSPSWLAGELFF
CDR3 DNA: TGTGCCAGCAGCCCTTCGTGGTTGGCCGGGGAGCTGTTTTTT

V gene: TRBV30
clone size: NA
D gene: NA
J gene: TRBJ2-1
CDR3 protein: CAWTYTSPYNEQFF
CDR3 DNA: TGTGCCTGGACCTACACTAGCCCCTACAATGAGCAGTTCTTC

V gene: TRBV5-1
clone size: NA
D gene: NA
J gene: TRBJ2-7
CDR3 protein: CASSSRADEQYF
CDR3 DNA: TGCGCCAGCAGCTCCCGGGCGGACGAGCAGTACTTC

V gene: TRBV6-2/TRBV6-3
clone size: NA
D gene: NA
J gene: TRBJ2-1
CDR3 protein: CASSDGSAVSSYNEQFF
CDR3 DNA: TGTGCCAGCAGTGACGGTTCAGCGGTAAGCTCCTACAATGAGCAGTTCTTC

V gene: TRBV7-9
clone size: many
D gene: NA
J gene: TRBJ2-7
CDR3 protein: CASSSVGNEQYF
CDR3 DNA: TGTGCCAGCAGCTCTGTGGGAAACGAGCAGTACTTC